The rows below give T cell receptor beta chains drawn from one sample of a study of blood T cell repertoires in COVID-19. Method: immunoSEQ multiplex PCR; TCRdb's copy keeps in-frame clones and lacks some. Of a few hundred thousand clones listed, roughly 80% are singletons. The source material was PBMCs or T cells enriched from blood (not recorded which). These receptors were obtained from a man between 50 and 59 years old who had recovered from COVID-19. Both conserved end residues are part of each CDR3. The D gene is left open where the match is weak. Not every row has a clone size; where given, it reads once, few, many or a size class.

DNA: TGTGCCAGCACTCCCCAGGGCAAGGGCGGGCAGTTCTTC; CDR3: CASTPQGKGGQFF; size: .; V: TRBV3-1/TRBV3-2; J: TRBJ2-1; D: .
DNA: TGTGCCAGCAGCTCCGGGACTAGCGGGAGAATCACAGATACGCAGTATTTT; CDR3: CASSSGTSGRITDTQYF; size: .; V: TRBV5-4; J: TRBJ2-3; D: TRBD2
DNA: TGCGCCAGCAGCCAAGCGCCAGGGGTGGGAGAAAAACTGTTTTTT; CDR3: CASSQAPGVGEKLFF; size: .; V: TRBV4-3; J: TRBJ1-4; D: .
DNA: TGCGCCAGCAGCTTGGCCCGGGACTATAGCCACGAGCAGTACTTC; CDR3: CASSLARDYSHEQYF; size: few; V: TRBV5-1; J: TRBJ2-7; D: TRBD2
DNA: TGCGCCAGCAGTCCTCATGTGGGCGGGAGGGCCGGCTACGAGCAGTACTTC; CDR3: CASSPHVGGRAGYEQYF; size: .; V: TRBV4-1; J: TRBJ2-7; D: TRBD2
DNA: TGTGCCAGCAGTGATTACAGGCTAGAGACCCAGTACTTC; CDR3: CASSDYRLETQYF; size: .; V: TRBV2; J: TRBJ2-5; D: .
DNA: TGTGCCAGCAGCTTTCGGGGGTCCTCTTCCAATGAGCAGTTCTTC; CDR3: CASSFRGSSSNEQFF; size: .; V: TRBV7-9; J: TRBJ2-1; D: .
DNA: TGTGCCAGCAGTTTCCCCGGGAGCTACGACGAGCAGTACTTC; CDR3: CASSFPGSYDEQYF; size: .; V: TRBV28; J: TRBJ2-7; D: .
DNA: TGTGCCAGCAGTGAAGCGGGGGGTACCAACACCGGGGAGCTGTTTTTT; CDR3: CASSEAGGTNTGELFF; size: .; V: TRBV6-1; J: TRBJ2-2; D: .
DNA: TGTGCCAGCAGCCCGGGTCCCGGTCCCTACGAGCAGTACTTC; CDR3: CASSPGPGPYEQYF; size: .; V: TRBV7-2; J: TRBJ2-7; D: .
DNA: TGTGCCAGCAGTTACGCTTCTGTAGGGGGTCACGAGCAGTACTTC; CDR3: CASSYASVGGHEQYF; size: .; V: TRBV6-5; J: TRBJ2-7; D: .
DNA: TGTGCCAGCAGTTACGCGCGCGGAGGAACCGGGGAGCTGTTTTTT; CDR3: CASSYARGGTGELFF; size: .; V: TRBV6-2/TRBV6-3; J: TRBJ2-2; D: .
DNA: TGCGCCAGCAGCCAAAACAGGGCTCAAAATAATTCACCCCTCCACTTT; CDR3: CASSQNRAQNNSPLHF; size: .; V: TRBV4-1; J: TRBJ1-6; D: .
DNA: TGTGCCAGCAGTTTAGGGGGGGCCCCCAATCAGCCCCAGCATTTT; CDR3: CASSLGGAPNQPQHF; size: many; V: TRBV27; J: TRBJ1-5; D: .
DNA: TGTGCCAGCAGTCTAAATGCCTACCCCGATACGCAGTATTTT; CDR3: CASSLNAYPDTQYF; size: .; V: TRBV6-2/TRBV6-3; J: TRBJ2-3; D: .
DNA: TGTGCCAGCAGGAGGACAGCTAACTATGGCTACACCTTC; CDR3: CASRRTANYGYTF; size: .; V: TRBV28; J: TRBJ1-2; D: .
DNA: TGTGCCTGGAATCTAGGGGGTTCACCCCTCCACTTT; CDR3: CAWNLGGSPLHF; size: .; V: TRBV30; J: TRBJ1-6; D: .
DNA: TGCGCCAGCAGTCGTAGGCAGGCGGGGACTAGCGGGCATAATGAGCAGTTCTTC; CDR3: CASSRRQAGTSGHNEQFF; size: .; V: TRBV10-2; J: TRBJ2-1; D: TRBD2
DNA: TGTGCCAGCTCACTAGACAGGGCATCCTATGGCTACACCTTC; CDR3: CASSLDRASYGYTF; size: once; V: TRBV18; J: TRBJ1-2; D: TRBD1
DNA: TGTGCCAGTAGTTTGTTTTCTAGCACAGATACGCAGTATTTT; CDR3: CASSLFSSTDTQYF; size: few; V: TRBV19; J: TRBJ2-3; D: .
DNA: TGTGCAAGTCGCCTGCTCTGGCCTGGAAACACCATATATTTT; CDR3: CASRLLWPGNTIYF; size: .; V: TRBV12-2; J: TRBJ1-3; D: .
DNA: TGTGCCAGCAGCTTGAGAGGGGGACAGCTGAACACTGAAGCTTTCTTT; CDR3: CASSLRGGQLNTEAFF; size: .; V: TRBV11-1; J: TRBJ1-1; D: TRBD1
DNA: TGTGCCAGCAGCTTAGGCCTCCGTAAAGATACGCAGTATTTT; CDR3: CASSLGLRKDTQYF; size: .; V: TRBV7-3; J: TRBJ2-3; D: .
DNA: TGTGCCAGTAGTCCCCCGGACAGGCCCTACGAGCAGTACTTC; CDR3: CASSPPDRPYEQYF; size: once; V: TRBV19; J: TRBJ2-7; D: TRBD1
DNA: TGTGCCAGCAGCTTAGGAAGAGGCAGGGGGCCGGAGCAGTACTTC; CDR3: CASSLGRGRGPEQYF; size: .; V: TRBV7-9; J: TRBJ2-7; D: TRBD1
DNA: TGCGCCAGCAGCTTGGGACAGGGGCTCGAGCAGTACTTC; CDR3: CASSLGQGLEQYF; size: .; V: TRBV5-1; J: TRBJ2-7; D: TRBD1
DNA: TGTGCCAGCAGCTTACGAGGGCTAGCGGGAGCCGCAGGTGAGCAGTTCTTC; CDR3: CASSLRGLAGAAGEQFF; size: few; V: TRBV11-3; J: TRBJ2-1; D: TRBD2
DNA: TGTGCCAGCAGCCGCACCCCAGGGTTTGGGGAAAAACTGTTTTTT; CDR3: CASSRTPGFGEKLFF; size: .; V: TRBV7-8; J: TRBJ1-4; D: .
DNA: TGTGCTAGTGGTTTGGTACAAGGGACATCAAGTAATTCACCCCTCCACTTT; CDR3: CASGLVQGTSSNSPLHF; size: .; V: TRBV12-5; J: TRBJ1-6; D: .
DNA: TGCGCCAGCAGCTTGGAACTTGATGAGCAGTACTTC; CDR3: CASSLELDEQYF; size: once; V: TRBV5-1; J: TRBJ2-7; D: .
DNA: TGTGCCAGCAGCTTCGACAGGGGTTTTATGGGCACTGAAGCTTTCTTT; CDR3: CASSFDRGFMGTEAFF; size: .; V: TRBV7-9; J: TRBJ1-1; D: TRBD1
DNA: TGTGCCAGCAGCTTGTTCTCAGATTCACCCCTCCACTTT; CDR3: CASSLFSDSPLHF; size: .; V: TRBV5-6; J: TRBJ1-6; D: .
DNA: TGTGCCAGCAGCCAAGGCGGGGGGGCGAGCACCGGGGAGCTGTTTTTT; CDR3: CASSQGGGASTGELFF; size: .; V: TRBV3-1/TRBV3-2; J: TRBJ2-2; D: TRBD2